This TCR beta chain was recovered during a study of cytomegalovirus exposure and HLA in healthy donors (dated by TCRdb to about 2017). Context from the whole study: According to an earlier analysis of 450 to 650 of the donors, roughly 180 million T cells yielded 120 million or so unique TCR beta sequences and about 300 Gb of sequence data. The study aimed to test whether cataloging public T cell receptors could reveal signatures of past pathogen exposure. HLA typing included class I and class II loci at four-digit resolution. To predict cytomegalovirus infection status, the study combined high-throughput TCR immunosequencing, statistical association of individual TCRs with disease status, and machine learning. Alongside the repertoire data, information on donor age, sex, ethnicity and CMV serostatus was compiled. A later analysis re-analyzed previously published TCR beta repertoires from hundreds of donors and added high-resolution HLA genotyping to study TCR occurrence patterns. In an earlier analysis of 500 to 650 of the donors, high-throughput TCR beta sequencing was used to judge whether each TCR beta V gene segment behaved as functional or pseudogenic. The T cell repertoires of several hundred subjects were profiled by immunosequencing and related to cytomegalovirus serostatus. Roughly 5 DR-DQ haplotypes were handled as single units for association and clustering because linkage in the cohort was strong. The number of typed donors differed by locus: roughly 629-640 for A, B, C, DRB1 and DQB1; 500 to 550 for DQA1; 606 for DPA1; and roughly 450 for DPB1. Among the roughly 410 genotyped donors, around 81% belonged to the genetic ancestry cluster associated with self-reported Caucasian donors. Across about 370 genotyped donors of the cohort, an average of about 200,000 unique TCR beta nucleotide sequences per donor were sequenced, and 15% to 20% of those sequences were non-productive. Every discovery cohort repertoire had been produced on one sequencing platform. Roughly 300 gigabases of sequencing data and tens of millions of unique TCR sequences were included in an early release covering about 620 HLA-typed donors. In the later analysis, no new phenotypic data were used to find candidate immune exposures; instead, reliance was placed on TCR beta sequences and their occurrence across donors. In a later genetic analysis, genome-wide SNP genotypes for about three fifths of the roughly 670 donors were used, and that subset was treated as a discovery cohort. Along with the approximately 650-subject first cohort, a separate validation cohort of around 120 different subjects was used.

Measured from the cysteine to the phenylalanine, the CDR3 is 14 residues long. The sequence is cut down to CDR3 DNA, 42 bases in frame from base 1. V ends up 5 bases short and J 7 bases short, with an unmatched junction base count of 8. For CDR1 and CDR2, the germline V gene lists ENHRY and SYGVKD. Concerning this clone itself: What antigen it recognizes has not been identified. There are no base qualities to consult, and no much larger clone falls within one base.

Overall results and qualifications from the work: Because counts were too low, roughly 16 rarely observed V segments, including chromosome 9 orphons, were excluded from the earlier analysis of some 590 of the donors. In a later genetic analysis, a missense DCLRE1C variant was associated with V-gene and J-gene trimming of TCR beta chains, and the association was replicated in an independent cohort. A further reported finding was that TCR beta sequences accurately predicted the HLA-A and HLA-B alleles for most subjects in the first cohort. Strong co-occurrence of HLA alleles, especially DR and DQ, made assigning TCR associations to individual alleles difficult. In an earlier analysis of some 500 of the donors, most TCR beta V segments appeared in productive rearrangements about 87% or about 30% of the time, broadly matching IMGT annotations. A later analysis found that HLA-associated TCR beta chains were more clonally expanded and had lower generation probabilities than equally common non-associated chains. The cohort was sequenced for TCR beta chains only, and without alpha or paired-chain data the features that could be detected were limited. A cluster of highly shared sequence variants was judged likely to be a technical artifact of the sequencing pipeline. Linkage disequilibrium might explain the correlated functional status among segregating V segments, but an unknown experimental factor could not be ruled out. Most TCR sequences were observed very rarely across donors, whereas some public TCRs were present in many individuals. A later analysis found that TCR association rates varied across HLA loci, with DRB1 alleles showing the most associated TCRs and HLA-C alleles the fewest. CMV serostatus was the only immune exposure information available for the cohort. In a later genetic analysis, fewer N-insertions in productive TCRs were reported among donors in an Asian-associated ancestry cluster than the approximately 710-donor mean. According to the authors, the approach could potentially be generalized to other disease states and immunological phenotypes. Some IMGT-functional V segments, including TRBV6-2 and TRBV6-3, could not be told apart with the 87-base-pair reads, so those segments were excluded. In a later analysis, several top co-occurrence clusters were reported to appear linked to parvovirus B19, influenza, CMV and Epstein-Barr virus. Specific HLA alleles were associated with 16,951 TCR beta sequences at a false discovery rate of 0.05 in a later analysis. Sequencing depth was assumed to be roughly uniform across donors in the presence/absence analyses, though that assumption may not hold. According to a later analysis, most CMV-associated TCR beta chains appeared to be HLA-restricted, and the HLA associations seemed to be driven largely by CMV exposure. Because some donors lacked HLA typing at each locus, the association tests relied only on the typed subset. The study listed 150 to 200 TCR beta chains as associated with cytomegalovirus. A few of the identified cytomegalovirus-associated TCR beta chains were confirmed in vitro to be specific for cytomegalovirus antigens. In both the original and validation cohorts, the classifier was reported to diagnose cytomegalovirus status with high specificity and sensitivity.

The cohort was made up of several hundred healthy bone marrow donors. At the time of sampling, all cohort members were nominally healthy, though unrecorded immune exposures were likely present. The donor was CMV seronegative and belonged to the group of 350 or so seronegative cohort members. A peripheral blood sample was provided by each donor, and peripheral blood mononuclear cells were used for TCR beta sequencing. The Qiagen DNeasy Blood Extraction Kit was used to extract genomic DNA from the blood cell samples. Libraries were prepared through the immunoSEQ multiplex PCR assay. The multiplex PCR relied on a mix of 60 forward primers for TCR Vbeta segments and 13 reverse primers for TCR Jbeta segments. The CDR3 region of rearranged TCR beta genes was amplified from genomic DNA with a multiplex PCR assay. On the Illumina HiSeq System, the amplified TCR beta libraries were sequenced as 87-base-pair reads. The study's processing was this. A later analysis counted 75 million to 100 million unique TCR beta chains across the 550 to 700 repertoires, and 10 million to 12 million of these chains were shared by at least two donors. Raw reads were error-corrected and collapsed into unique sequences by a nearest-neighbor algorithm in which closely related sequences were merged to remove PCR and sequencing errors. Alignment of CDR3 sequences to IMGT reference sequences was used to assign V, D and J gene segments. For a sequence to be retained, a match of at least six nucleotides to both a V gene segment and a J gene segment was required. Rearrangements were called productive when the CDR3 lacked stop codons and stayed in frame with V and J; all others were non-productive. Following IMGT convention, CDR3 was defined as the stretch from the second conserved V-encoded cysteine up to the conserved J-encoded phenylalanine. Sequences without an unambiguous match to a single V gene segment were excluded from the earlier analysis of about 640 of the donors. An earlier analysis of approximately 590 of the donors classified V segments as functional when productive rearrangements were above 56.7% and as segregating when the standard deviation between donors was above 5%. A statistical classification framework was developed to diagnose cytomegalovirus status using the catalog of TCR beta chain sequences. In a later analysis, V and J genes were assigned by comparing TCR nucleotide sequences against IMGT/GENE-DB human TR gene sequences. Using the TCRdist pipeline, a later analysis assigned CDR3 sequences along with most-parsimonious VDJ recombination scenarios. In a later analysis, each TCR beta chain was defined by its CDR3 amino acid sequence together with its V-gene family, and reads lacking a unique V-gene family were excluded. As a way to deal with suspected cross-contamination and a sequencing artifact, a later analysis dropped 450 to 600 nucleotide sequences that were highly shared and had low generation probability. In a later analysis, a clonal expansion index for each public chain was calculated from normalized within-repertoire ranks of inferred template counts. A later analysis computed generation probabilities with a VDJ recombination model fitted to out-of-frame rearrangements, and checked the results against IGoR. A later analysis scored TCR-TCR, TCR-HLA and TCR-CMV co-occurrence with hypergeometric tests, applying a repertoire-size bias correction to TCR pairs. In a later analysis, false discovery rates were estimated by permuting HLA or CMV assignments 20 times. In a later analysis, co-occurring TCRs were grouped with DBSCAN, and TCRdist sequence similarity was added when clustering was performed within HLA-allele-positive subsets. For co-occurrence clustering, repertoires with fewer than 30,000 or more than 120,000 public chains were excluded, along with 4 to 6 repertoires with anomalous nucleotide sharing. TCRdb mirrors the immuneACCESS table, restricted to in-frame sequences. Some clones are absent from its copies; in checked studies, under half trace to an unresolved V gene, and the reason for the others is unknown. The V and J calls and clone size come from that table; D and trimming were worked out from the DNA. The sample table holds 150,000 to 200,000 clones, of which around 83% were seen once. The top ten clonotypes cover 1.7% of the sample.

This sequence uses TRBV10-3 and TRBJ2-1, and 7 bases in between align with TRBD2. This clonotype was sampled from a woman under 30 in good health and CMV-seronegative. Sequencing input: PBMCs. The nucleotide sequence reads as follows: TGTGCCATCAGTCGACTAGCCTTTGGTAATGAGCAGTTCTTC. This sequence encodes CAISRLAFGNEQFF.